The 27 T cell receptor beta chains below were found in one sample sequenced in a study of blood T cell repertoires in COVID-19 (dated by TCRdb to the early 2020s). Library construction relied on the immunoSEQ multiplex PCR assay. The clones in this table, taken by TCRdb from immuneACCESS, are in-frame only. Not every clone is retained; where verified, under half of the shortfall comes from an unresolved V gene, and the cause of the rest is unknown. This sample lists 100,000 or so clones; around 90% were detected once. 5.7% of the sample is taken by the ten largest. Sequenced: peripheral blood. These receptor sequences come from a man between 65 and 79 years old with acute or convalescent COVID-19.

A remark on this clone: The germline gene is not matched at one end of the junction; a read error may be the cause. The chain couples TRBV7-2 to TRBJ2-3, with 7 bases fitting TRBD2. Germline CDR1 SGHTA, CDR2 FQGNSA. This CDR3 has 14 amino acids. The CDR3 loop is CASTLAGGTDTQYF. The CDR3 region has the DNA TGTGCCAGCACCTTAGCGGGCGGCACAGATACGCAGTATTTT.

This clone was seen only once. The genes are TRBV19 and TRBJ1-6, with 7 bases aligning to TRBD1. V trimming: 6 bases; J trimming: 5 bases; junction bases outside the gene matches: 4. From germline, CDR1 is LNHDA and CDR2 SQIVND (reference sequence). CDR3 length: 14 residues. CDR3 protein: CASRGTAHNSPLHF. The CDR3, as DNA: TGTGCCAGTAGGGGGACAGCCCATAATTCACCCCTCCACTTT.

The chain employs TRBV7-2 and TRBJ1-1, with a weak D call TRBD1 (5 bases). The CDR3 runs to 16 residues. V lost 0 bases and J lost 4, with 15 bases in between. CDR1 and CDR2 (germline): SGHTA, FQGNSA. CDR3 nucleotide sequence: TGTGCCAGCAGCTTAGCCTTGACAGTGAAAACCACTGAAGCTTTCTTT. This translates into CASSLALTVKTTEAFF.

The genes are TRBV4-2 and TRBJ2-3; D perhaps matches TRBD2 (6 bases). The V end lost 2 bases, the J end lost 4 bases, and 19 bases lay between the germline ends. Germline V gene sequence: CDR1 LGHNA, CDR2 YNFKEQ. This CDR3 is 17 amino acids long. This CDR3 is CASSQKRVQVLPDTQYF. The CDR3 DNA reads TGTGCCAGCAGCCAAAAGCGGGTACAGGTACTACCAGATACGCAGTATTTT.

This clone was found once. The chain recombines TRBV7-2 with TRBJ1-1; possibly TRBD1 for D (5 bases). The CDR3 length is 12 residues. Deletions cut 6 bases from V and 4 bases from J, with 9 bases between. Germline CDR1 SGHTA, CDR2 FQGNSA. The CDR3, as DNA: TGTGCCAGCAGGGGGCTGAGCACTGAAGCTTTCTTT. It encodes CASRGLSTEAFF. The full variable domain, with the rest looked up from reference TRBV7-2 and TRBJ1-1, is GAGVSQSPSNKVTEKGKDVELRCDPISGHTALYWYRQSLGQGLEFLIYFQGNSAPDKSGLPSDRFSAERTGGSVSTLTIQRTQQEDSAVYLCASRGLSTEAFFGQGTRLTVV.

The genes are TRBV9 and TRBJ2-7, with 7 nucleotides matching TRBD1. The CDR3 spans 14 residues. Germline assignment: CDR1 SGDLS and CDR2 YYNGEE. The junction had 5 bases not matched to a gene; V was cut back by 4 bases and J by 1 base. The CDR3 DNA reads as TGTGCCAGCAGCCCCGGGACAGATTCCTACGAGCAGTACTTC. This codes for CASSPGTDSYEQYF.

This clone was detected a few times. The gene calls are TRBV6-2 or TRBV6-3 and TRBJ2-5, with a possible D match to TRBD2 (6 bases). V gave up 6 bases and J gave up 0 bases, with 11 bases separating them. Germline V gives CDR1 MNHEY, CDR2 SVGEGT. CDR3 size: 14 residues. CDR3 bases: TGTGCCAGCAGCGCGGGACGATACCAAGAGACCCAGTACTTC. It codes for CASSAGRYQETQYF.

V and J are TRBV6-6 and TRBJ2-7; D unclear. The CDR3 sequence is 14 residues long. Germline V lookup: CDR1 MNHNY, CDR2 SVGAGI (reference sequence). The germline V and J ends were trimmed by 3 bases and 0 bases, with 9 bases remaining between them. CDR3 bases: TGTGCCAGCAGTTATTTGACACCCTCCTACGAGCAGTACTTC. It translates to CASSYLTPSYEQYF.

This sequence joins TRBV3-1 (or the pseudogene TRBV3-2) and TRBJ2-3; 9 positions match TRBD2. V gave up 4 bases and J gave up 5 bases; unmatched junction bases: 10. In germline, CDR1 is LGHDT, CDR2 YNNKEL (reference sequence). The CDR3 loop spans 16 amino acids. This chain's CDR3 is CASSPPGTSWQDTQYF. CDR3 nucleotide sequence: TGTGCCAGCAGCCCACCCGGGACTAGCTGGCAAGATACGCAGTATTTT.

This clone was observed a single time. This sequence joins TRBV28 and TRBJ1-2; tentatively, D is TRBD1 (5 bases). This CDR3 has 14 amino acids. The V end lost 2 bases, the J end lost 4 bases, and 11 bases lay between the germline ends. From germline, CDR1 is MDHEN and CDR2 SYDVKM. The CDR3 region has the DNA TGTGCCAGCAGTTTAGGTATGGGGCGCTATGGCTACACCTTC. Amino acids: CASSLGMGRYGYTF.

The chain couples TRBV6-5 to TRBJ1-2; 9 bases are a match to TRBD1. V lost 0 bases, J lost 4 bases, and 3 bases stayed unmatched. Per the germline V gene, CDR1 is MNHEY and CDR2 is SVGAGI. The CDR3 contains 15 residues. CDR3 amino acids: CASSYSTGGFYGYTF. CDR3 DNA sequence: TGTGCCAGCAGTTACTCCACAGGGGGCTTCTATGGCTACACCTTC.

The chain combines TRBV5-5 with TRBJ1-3; D perhaps matches TRBD1 (5 bases). The ends were cut back, 4 bases at V and 0 bases at J, with 11 bases in the middle. This CDR3 is built from 15 residues. Per the germline V gene, CDR1 is SGHKS and CDR2 is YYEKEE (reference sequence). CDR3 amino acids: CASSRMDNSGNTIYF. The CDR3 DNA sequence: TGTGCCAGCAGCAGAATGGACAACTCTGGAAACACCATATATTTT.

The chain joins TRBV7-9 to TRBJ1-4; 7 bases align to TRBD1. The germline V gene encodes CDR1 SEHNR and CDR2 FQNEAQ (reference sequence). The CDR3 covers 15 residues. V trimming: 5 bases; J trimming: 2 bases; junction bases outside the gene matches: 5. CDR3 nucleotides: TGTGCCAGCAGCCGTCCGACAGGGACTAATGAAAAACTGTTTTTT. Protein product: CASSRPTGTNEKLFF.

The genes are TRBV9 and TRBJ1-1; no clear D gene. This CDR3 spans 14 amino acids. V lost 0 bases and J lost 6, with 12 bases in between. CDR1 SGDLS and CDR2 YYNGEE come from the germline V gene. The CDR3 DNA follows: TGTGCCAGCAGCGTAGACCCGAGCGGACCTGAAGCTTTCTTT. It specifies CASSVDPSGPEAFF.

The rearrangement joins TRBV5-8 to TRBJ1-1; D is undetermined. Trimming pared 4 bases from V and 3 bases from J, leaving 16 bases between. CDR3 size: 15 residues. Germline lookup yields CDR1 SGHTS and CDR2 YDEGEE. The CDR3 reads CASSPLDRGYTEAFF. In DNA form, the CDR3 reads TGTGCCAGCAGCCCCTTAGATAGAGGGTACACTGAAGCTTTCTTT.

CDR3 sequence (DNA): TGTGCCAGCAGGAGCTCCTATAATTCACCCCTCCACTTT. It encodes CASRSSYNSPLHF. The chain couples TRBV6-5 to TRBJ1-6, with D unclear. The CDR3 spans 13 residues. Germline CDR1 reads MNHEY; CDR2 reads SVGAGI. V gave up 6 bases and J gave up 0 bases, with 3 bases separating them.

V is TRBV4-3 and J is TRBJ2-5, with 7 bases aligning to TRBD2. The V gene's germline CDR1 is LGHNA and CDR2 YSLEER. The CDR3 has 14 amino acids. J gave up 5 bases and V 4 bases, and 7 bases lay outside the gene matches. Here the CDR3 reads CASSRQAGDETQYF. CDR3 in DNA: TGCGCCAGCAGCCGGCAGGCGGGAGATGAGACCCAGTACTTC.

The chain couples TRBV10-2 to TRBJ2-6; 9 nucleotides line up with TRBD2. Per germline, CDR1 WSHSY and CDR2 SAAADI. V gave up 1 base and J gave up 2 bases; unmatched junction bases: 3. The CDR3 runs 17 residues. CDR3 sequence (DNA): TGCGCCAGCAGTGAGTGGCGGGGGGGTACTGGGGCCAACGTCCTGACTTTC. Translating gives CASSEWRGGTGANVLTF.

This chain links TRBV3-1 (or the pseudogene TRBV3-2) with TRBJ1-4; 7 bases are a match to TRBD1. The CDR3 contains 15 residues. The germline V gene encodes CDR1 LGHDT and CDR2 YNNKEL (reference sequence). V lost 2 bases, J lost 6 bases, and 6 bases stayed unmatched. CDR3 DNA: TGTGCCAGCAGCCAAACAGGGGATGGGGATGAAAAACTGTTTTTT. It translates to CASSQTGDGDEKLFF.

V usage is TRBV11-2 and J usage is TRBJ1-3; D possibly corresponds to TRBD1 (5 bases). CDR1 and CDR2 from the germline V gene are SGHAT and FQNNGV. V lost 0 bases and J 2 bases, leaving 17 bases between the germline ends. CDR3 length: 18 amino acids. The CDR3 DNA reads as TGTGCCAGCAGCTTAGATCTTTTTTGGACGGGGGCTGGAAACACCATATATTTT. Its protein is CASSLDLFWTGAGNTIYF.

CDR3: CASSYRDHIQYF. The DNA of the CDR3 is TGTGCCAGCTCCTACAGGGACCACATTCAGTACTTC. The chain carries TRBV19 and TRBJ2-4; D might be TRBD1 (6 bases). The V end was cut by 9 bases, the J end by 8 bases, with 14 bases between. CDR3 length: 12 amino acids. CDR1 is LNHDA and CDR2 is SQIVND in the germline V gene (reference sequence).

The chain is built from TRBV18 and TRBJ2-7, with 10 bases identical to TRBD2. V gave up 2 bases and J gave up 5 bases; unmatched junction bases: 9. This CDR3 comprises 16 residues. Germline V gene data show CDR1 as KGHSH and CDR2 as LQKENI. The CDR3 protein is CASSPGASGSINEQYF. The CDR3 nucleotides read TGTGCCAGCTCACCAGGGGCTAGCGGGAGTATCAACGAGCAGTACTTC.

V gene TRBV6-4 combines with J gene TRBJ2-5; possible D gene TRBD1, 6 bases. The CDR3 length is 13 residues. From germline, CDR1 is MRHNA and CDR2 SNTAGT. V was cut by 6 bases and J by 7 bases, with 15 bases left in between. The CDR3 coding sequence is TGTGCCAGCAGCGCACAGGGTTTCGGGACCCAGTACTTC. Its protein is CASSAQGFGTQYF.

A note on this clone: Other DNA sequences from this sample encode an identical CDR3 as well. This sequence joins TRBV9 and TRBJ2-5, with TRBD2 identical over 7 bases. Per the germline V gene, CDR1 is SGDLS and CDR2 is YYNGEE. The CDR3 contains 13 residues. Losses at the gene ends were 2 bases for V and 2 bases for J; bases not matched to a gene: 0. The DNA of the CDR3 is TGTGCCAGCAGCGTGGGACTACAAGAGACCCAGTACTTC. It translates to CASSVGLQETQYF.

The chain joins TRBV18 to TRBJ2-1; 7 bases align to TRBD2. The CDR3 loop spans 17 amino acids. CDR1 is KGHSH and CDR2 is LQKENI in the germline V gene. The ends lost 0 bases at V and 9 bases at J; junction bases unmatched: 14. CDR3 DNA sequence: TGTGCCAGCTCACCACCCCTGGGAGGGAATCTAATAAGTGAGCAGTTCTTC. It yields the protein CASSPPLGGNLISEQFF.

V and J are TRBV5-4 and TRBJ2-1; possibly TRBD2 for D (5 bases). The germline V gene encodes CDR1 SGHNT and CDR2 YYREEE (reference sequence). The CDR3 runs 14 residues. The V gene lost 2 bases and the J gene lost 8 bases, with 14 bases spanning the gap. CDR3 region: CASSFVSEEDEQFF. DNA of the CDR3: TGTGCCAGCAGCTTTGTTAGCGAGGAGGATGAGCAGTTCTTC.

The rearrangement links TRBV4-2 to TRBJ1-5, with 8 bases identical to TRBD1. The germline V gene has CDR1 LGHNA and CDR2 YNFKEQ. This CDR3 comprises 16 residues. J gave up 2 bases and V 2 bases, and 5 bases lay outside the gene matches. The CDR3, as DNA: TGTGCCAGCAGCCAAACTTTGGACAGGGGCAATCAGCCCCAGCATTTT. It specifies CASSQTLDRGNQPQHF.